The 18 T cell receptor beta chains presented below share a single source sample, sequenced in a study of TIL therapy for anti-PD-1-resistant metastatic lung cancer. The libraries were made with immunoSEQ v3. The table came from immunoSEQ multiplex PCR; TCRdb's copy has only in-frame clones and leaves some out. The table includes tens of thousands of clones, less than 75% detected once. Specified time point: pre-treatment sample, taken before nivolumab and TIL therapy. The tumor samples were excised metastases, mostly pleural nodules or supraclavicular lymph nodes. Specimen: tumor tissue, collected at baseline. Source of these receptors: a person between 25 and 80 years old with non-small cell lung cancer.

The CDR3 sequence: CASQGQGRTDTQYF. The CDR3 DNA reads TGTGCCAGCCAGGGACAGGGTAGGACAGATACGCAGTATTTT. The chain joins TRBV5-4 to TRBJ2-3, with 9 bases identical to TRBD1. After removal of 7 bases from V and 3 bases from J, the junction contained 6 bases not matched to a gene. The CDR3 loop spans 14 amino acids. Germline lookup yields CDR1 SGHNT and CDR2 YYREEE (reference sequence).

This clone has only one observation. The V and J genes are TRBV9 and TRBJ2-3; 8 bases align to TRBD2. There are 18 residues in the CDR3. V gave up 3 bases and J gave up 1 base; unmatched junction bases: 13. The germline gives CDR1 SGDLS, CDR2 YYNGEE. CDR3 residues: CASSALAGPPLGTDTQYF. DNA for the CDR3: TGTGCCAGCAGCGCCCTAGCGGGCCCTCCGCTGGGCACAGATACGCAGTATTTT.

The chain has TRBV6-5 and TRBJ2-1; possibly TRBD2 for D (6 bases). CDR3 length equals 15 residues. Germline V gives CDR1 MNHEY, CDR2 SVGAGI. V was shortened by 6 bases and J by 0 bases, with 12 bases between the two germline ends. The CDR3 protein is CASRLDYGSYNEQFF. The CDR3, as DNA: TGTGCCAGCAGGCTGGACTACGGCTCCTACAATGAGCAGTTCTTC.

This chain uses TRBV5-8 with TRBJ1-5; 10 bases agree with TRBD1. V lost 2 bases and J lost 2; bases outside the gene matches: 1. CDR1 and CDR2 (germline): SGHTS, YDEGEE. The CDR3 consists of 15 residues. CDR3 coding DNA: TGTGCCAGCAGCTTTGGGACAGGGGGCAATCAGCCCCAGCATTTT. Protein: CASSFGTGGNQPQHF.

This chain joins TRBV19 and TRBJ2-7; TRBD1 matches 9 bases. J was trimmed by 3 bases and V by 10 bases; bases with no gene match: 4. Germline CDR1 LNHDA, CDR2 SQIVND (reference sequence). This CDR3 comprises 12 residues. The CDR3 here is CANGTGRYEQYF. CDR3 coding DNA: TGTGCCAACGGGACAGGGCGCTACGAGCAGTACTTC.

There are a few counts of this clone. CDR3 protein: CASSLTRRTEAFF. The CDR3 coding sequence is TGTGCCAGTAGTTTAACCCGAAGGACTGAAGCTTTCTTT. The chain couples TRBV19 to TRBJ1-1; D is uncertain. Trimming took 5 bases from V and 5 from J, leaving 12 bases between them. The germline V gene encodes CDR1 LNHDA and CDR2 SQIVND (reference sequence). The CDR3 spans 13 residues.

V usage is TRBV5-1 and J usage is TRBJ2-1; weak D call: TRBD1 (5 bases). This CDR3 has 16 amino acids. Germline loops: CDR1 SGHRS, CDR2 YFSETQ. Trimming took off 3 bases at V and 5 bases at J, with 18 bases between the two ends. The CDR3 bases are TGCGCCAGCAGCTGGCAGGGTAATAATGGGAACAATGAGCAGTTCTTC. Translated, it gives CASSWQGNNGNNEQFF.

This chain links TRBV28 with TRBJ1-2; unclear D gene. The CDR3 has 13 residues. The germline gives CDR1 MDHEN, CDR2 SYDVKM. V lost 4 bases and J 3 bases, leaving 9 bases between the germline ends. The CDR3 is CASSSLGDYGYTF. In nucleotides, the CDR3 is TGTGCCAGCAGTTCGCTGGGTGACTATGGCTACACCTTC.

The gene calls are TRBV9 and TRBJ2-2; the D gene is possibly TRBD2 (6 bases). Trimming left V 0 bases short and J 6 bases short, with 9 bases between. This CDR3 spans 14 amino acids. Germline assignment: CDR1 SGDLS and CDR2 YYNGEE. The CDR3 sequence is CASSVVGGAGELFF. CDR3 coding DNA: TGTGCCAGCAGCGTAGTGGGGGGTGCCGGGGAGCTGTTTTTT.

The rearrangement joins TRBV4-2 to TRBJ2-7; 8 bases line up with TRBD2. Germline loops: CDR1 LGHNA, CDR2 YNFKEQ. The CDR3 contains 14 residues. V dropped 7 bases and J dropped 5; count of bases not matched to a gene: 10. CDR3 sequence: CASNPGRGADEQYF. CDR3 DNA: TGTGCCAGCAACCCCGGGCGGGGGGCGGACGAGCAGTACTTC.

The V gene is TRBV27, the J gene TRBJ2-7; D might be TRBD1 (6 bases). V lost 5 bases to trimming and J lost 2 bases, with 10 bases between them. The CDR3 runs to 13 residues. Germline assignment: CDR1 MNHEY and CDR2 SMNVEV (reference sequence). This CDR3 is CASSTTGPYEQYF. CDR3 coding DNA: TGTGCCAGCAGTACCACAGGGCCCTACGAGCAGTACTTC.

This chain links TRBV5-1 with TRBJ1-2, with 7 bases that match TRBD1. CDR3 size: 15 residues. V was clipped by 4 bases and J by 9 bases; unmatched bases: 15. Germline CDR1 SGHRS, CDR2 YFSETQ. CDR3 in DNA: TGCGCCAGCAGCCCCGACAGGGCGATAAGTAATCGCTACACCTTC. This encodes CASSPDRAISNRYTF.

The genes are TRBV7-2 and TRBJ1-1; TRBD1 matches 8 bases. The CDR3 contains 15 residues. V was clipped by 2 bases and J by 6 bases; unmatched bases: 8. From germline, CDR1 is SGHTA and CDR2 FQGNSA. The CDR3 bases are TGTGCCAGCAGCTTATCCGCAGGGGGCGCCTCTGAAGCTTTCTTT. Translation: CASSLSAGGASEAFF.

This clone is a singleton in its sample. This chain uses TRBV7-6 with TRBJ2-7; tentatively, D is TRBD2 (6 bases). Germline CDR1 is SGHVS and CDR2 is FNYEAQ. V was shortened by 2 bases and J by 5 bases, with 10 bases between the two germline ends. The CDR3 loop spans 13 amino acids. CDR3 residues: CASSLRAGHEQYF. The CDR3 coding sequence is TGTGCCAGCAGCTTAAGGGCGGGGCACGAGCAGTACTTC.

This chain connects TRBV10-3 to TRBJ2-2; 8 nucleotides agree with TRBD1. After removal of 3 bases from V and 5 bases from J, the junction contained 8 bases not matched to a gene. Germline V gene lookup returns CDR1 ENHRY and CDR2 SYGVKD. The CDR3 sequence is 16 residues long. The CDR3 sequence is CAISDPDRGGTGELFF. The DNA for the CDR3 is TGTGCCATCAGTGACCCCGACAGGGGTGGGACCGGGGAGCTGTTTTTT.

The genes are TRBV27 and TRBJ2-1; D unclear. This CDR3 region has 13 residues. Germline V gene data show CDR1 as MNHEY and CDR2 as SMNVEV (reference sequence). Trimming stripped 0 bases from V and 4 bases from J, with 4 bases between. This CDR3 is CASSLSAYNEQFF. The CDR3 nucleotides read TGTGCCAGCAGTTTATCTGCGTACAATGAGCAGTTCTTC.

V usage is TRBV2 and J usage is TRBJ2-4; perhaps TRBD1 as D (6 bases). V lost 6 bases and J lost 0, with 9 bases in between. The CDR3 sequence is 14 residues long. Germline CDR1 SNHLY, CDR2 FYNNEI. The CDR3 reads CASRPGVAKNIQYF. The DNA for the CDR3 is TGTGCCAGCAGGCCAGGGGTAGCCAAAAACATTCAGTACTTC.

The CDR3 sequence is CANGEDGYTF. The CDR3 coding sequence is TGTGCCAACGGGGAGGATGGCTACACCTTC. The genes are TRBV2 and TRBJ1-2; no clear D gene. The CDR3 sequence is 10 residues long. CDR1 and CDR2 (germline): SNHLY, FYNNEI. V lost 10 bases and J 6 bases, leaving 9 bases between the germline ends.